The 7 T cell receptor beta chains below come from one sample, sequenced in a study of beta chain features in type 1 diabetes. Reverse transcribing all isolated RNA meant expressed TCRB transcripts were sequenced. Some clones are missing from TCRdb's copy, which holds only in-frame ones; the method was immunoSEQ multiplex PCR. Here the sample spans approximately 200,000 clones, around 10% being singletons. Sequencing was performed on naive CD4+ T cells from blood. Receptors were obtained from a young woman in good health.

This clone appeared many times. V usage is TRBV7-9 and J usage is TRBJ1-4; D is possibly TRBD1 (6 bases). Between the trimmed V and J ends, which lost 6 bases and 0 bases, there was a span of 11 bases. Germline loops: CDR1 SEHNR, CDR2 FQNEAQ (reference sequence). This CDR3 has 15 residues. CDR3 sequence reads: CASSPTGPTNEKLFF. As DNA, the CDR3 is TGTGCCAGCAGTCCGACAGGACCAACTAATGAAAAACTGTTTTTT.

In its sample, this clone was seen a few times. The rearrangement uses TRBV9 and TRBJ2-3, with D possibly matching TRBD1 (6 bases). The CDR3 loop spans 16 amino acids. Germline-derived CDR1 and CDR2 are SGDLS and YYNGEE. V gave up 3 bases and J gave up 2 bases, with 16 bases separating them. CDR3 sequence (DNA): TGTGCCAGCAGCGCAGGACCCAGGGGTCCCACAGATACGCAGTATTTT. Translated, it gives CASSAGPRGPTDTQYF.

There are a few counts of this clone. This sequence joins TRBV11-2 and TRBJ2-6; D may be TRBD1 (6 bases). The V end was cut by 1 base, the J end by 2 bases, with 15 bases between. The CDR3 extends over 18 amino acids. From germline, CDR1 is SGHAT and CDR2 FQNNGV. CDR3 sequence (DNA): TGTGCCAGCAGCTTAGTTTCGGGCAGGGGAACTGGGGCCAACGTCCTGACTTTC. This translates into CASSLVSGRGTGANVLTF.

The J gene is TRBJ1-2, the V gene TRBV5-4; D is unclear. The CDR3 loop spans 15 amino acids. V lost 4 bases, J lost 2 bases, and 15 bases lay in between. Germline V gene data show CDR1 as SGHNT and CDR2 as YYREEE (reference sequence). CDR3 sequence (DNA): TGTGCCAGCAGCCTGCGCCGGGAGCTGAACTATGGCTACACCTTC. It codes for CASSLRRELNYGYTF.

The chain employs TRBV5-1 and TRBJ1-4, with D uncertain. Germline CDR1 and CDR2: SGHRS and YFSETQ. This CDR3 contains 14 residues. Trimming shortened V by 0 bases and J by 4 bases, and 7 bases separated the two germline ends. The CDR3 bases are TGCGCCAGCAGCTTGGCCTCGGTTAATGAAAAACTGTTTTTT. It is translated as CASSLASVNEKLFF.

This clone was counted between two and nine times. V gene TRBV5-4 combines with J gene TRBJ2-7, with TRBD1 as a possible D gene (6 bases). Germline CDR1 and CDR2: SGHNT and YYREEE (reference sequence). The CDR3 has 14 amino acids. The V end was cut by 4 bases, the J end by 2 bases, with 13 bases between. The CDR3 DNA sequence: TGTGCCAGCAGCACGCCACAGGGAACCTACGAGCAGTACTTC. Translating gives CASSTPQGTYEQYF. The entire variable domain, with the rest obtained from reference TRBV5-4 and TRBJ2-7, is as follows: ETGVTQSPTHLIKTRGQQVTLRCSSQSGHNTVSWYQQALGQGPQFIFQYYREEENGRGNFPPRFSGLQFPNYSSELNVNALELDDSALYLCASSTPQGTYEQYFGPGTRLTVT.

The chain couples TRBV5-1 to TRBJ2-2, with TRBD2 matching over 9 bases. Losses at the gene ends were 1 base for V and 2 bases for J; bases not matched to a gene: 3. The CDR3 runs 16 residues. Germline V gene data show CDR1 as SGHRS and CDR2 as YFSETQ. The CDR3: CASSLILAGNTGELFF. In DNA form, the CDR3 reads TGCGCCAGCAGCTTGATTCTAGCGGGAAACACCGGGGAGCTGTTTTTT.